The clone carrying this TCR beta chain was seen a handful of times. Germline V gene sequence: CDR1 MNHNY, CDR2 SVGAGI (reference sequence). Trimming took 2 bases from V and 4 from J, leaving 12 bases between them. CDR3 length equals 15 residues. From the RT-PCR reads, TCRdb called clonotypes with MiXCR, one entry per CDR3 protein. The repertoire has more than 550,000 distinct CDR3 sequences, 13% to 15% of them found once; the top ten carry roughly 3.9%. The sequenced sample consisted of memory CD4+ T cells from blood. The TCR was taken from a female donor in good health, serving as a healthy control. This chain uses TRBV6-6 with TRBJ1-5; D might be TRBD1 (6 bases). The DNA for the CDR3 is TGTGCCAGCAGTTACGAAGGGCAGGGGAATCAGCCCCAGCATTTT. Residues: CASSYEGQGNQPQHF.